This TCR beta chain was captured by sequencing in a study of CD8 T cells in Susac syndrome. Across the study: Patients with Susac syndrome were therapy-naive, on corticosteroids, or on intravenous immunoglobulin alone at blood draw. Points from the study as a whole: As acknowledged by the study, its TCR sequencing and HLA analysis included a relatively small number of individuals.

Bulk CD8+ and CD4+ cells came from magnetic negative isolation; CD8+ TEMRA by FACS. Random hexamers were used to reverse transcribe the RNA input (about 0.5 to 1 ug). Amplification of TCR beta CDR3 was carried out by immunoSEQ multiplex PCR, which covered 54 Vbeta and 13 Jbeta segments. Using its own MiXCR run on the immunoSEQ multiplex PCR reads, TCRdb lists one record per CDR3 protein. The data hold around 140,000 distinct CDR3 sequences, with approximately 95% observed a single time. Concerning this clonotype: As yet, its antigen is unknown.

The sequence came from a human donor with Susac syndrome. The source material was CD4+ T cells from PBMCs.

This CDR3 reads CASGLVTSGNTEAFF. CDR3 DNA sequence: TGTGCTAGTGGTTTGGTAACGAGCGGGAACACTGAAGCTTTCTTT. This rearrangement joins TRBV12-5 to TRBJ1-1, with D uncertain. Trimming took off 0 bases at V and 1 base at J, with 9 bases between the two ends. This CDR3 comprises 15 residues. Germline-derived CDR1 and CDR2 are LGHNT and FRNRAP.